Presented here are 16 T cell receptor beta chains from one specimen sequenced in a study of T cell responses to AZD1222 COVID-19 vaccine. Profiling relied on immunoSEQ multiplex PCR, and the TCRdb table lists in-frame clones only, not all of them. The table includes approximately 98,000 clones, 70% to 90% detected once. The sequencing here drew on peripheral blood, taken on day 0 of AZD1222 vaccination. The receptors were gathered from an adult in good health.

The V call is TRBV28, the J call TRBJ1-1, with D tentatively TRBD1 (6 bases). With 7 bases removed from V and 7 bases from J, the gap between germline ends came to 19 bases. The CDR3 runs to 14 residues. The germline V gene encodes CDR1 MDHEN and CDR2 SYDVKM. The CDR3 DNA sequence: TGTGCCAGCACTCAGGGGCAGGTTTCCGATGAAGCTTTCTTT. It is translated as CASTQGQVSDEAFF.

Only one count was recorded for this clone. The chain couples TRBV27 to TRBJ2-7, with 8 nucleotides matching TRBD1. The CDR3 spans 14 residues. CDR1 is MNHEY and CDR2 is SMNVEV in the germline V gene (reference sequence). J was trimmed by 0 bases and V by 5 bases; bases with no gene match: 3. The CDR3 spells CASSGTGHSYEQYF. For the CDR3, the DNA is TGTGCCAGCAGTGGGACAGGCCACTCCTACGAGCAGTACTTC.

The V call is TRBV7-2, the J call TRBJ1-5; D gene uncertain. The germline V gene has CDR1 SGHTA and CDR2 FQGNSA. Trimming cost V 5 bases and J 4 bases, with 6 bases left between them. CDR3 length equals 12 residues. The CDR3 DNA reads TGTGCCAGCAGCCGACCGAATCAGCCCCAGCATTTT. Encoded protein: CASSRPNQPQHF.

The chain combines TRBV19 with TRBJ2-1, with D possibly TRBD1 on 6 matching bases. This CDR3 region has 15 residues. Looked up from germline, CDR1 is LNHDA and CDR2 is SQIVND (reference sequence). Deletions cut 6 bases from V and 8 bases from J, with 20 bases between. The CDR3: CASSLLGQRGYEQFF. CDR3 nucleotide sequence: TGTGCCAGTAGCTTATTAGGACAGAGGGGATATGAGCAGTTCTTC.

V gene TRBV7-9 combines with J gene TRBJ1-1, with D unclear. V was shortened by 4 bases and J by 1 base, with 7 bases between the two germline ends. Germline CDR1 is SEHNR and CDR2 is FQNEAQ (reference sequence). The CDR3 runs 13 residues. As DNA, the CDR3 is TGTGCCAGCAGCTCCTCAGCGAACACTGAAGCTTTCTTT. Its protein product is CASSSSANTEAFF. Complete variable domain (other parts from reference TRBV7-9 and TRBJ1-1): DTGVSQNPRHKITKRGQNVTFRCDPISEHNRLYWYRQTLGQGPEFLTYFQNEAQLEKSRLLSDRFSAERPKGSFSTLEIQRTEQGDSAMYLCASSSSANTEAFFGQGTRLTVV.

The CDR3 DNA sequence: TGTGCCACCAGCAGGGACAGGGACGGCTACACCTTC. Encoded protein: CATSRDRDGYTF. The chain uses TRBV15 and TRBJ1-2; 8 nucleotides match TRBD1. This CDR3 comprises 12 residues. The ends lost 3 bases at V and 8 bases at J; junction bases unmatched: 2. Per the germline V gene, CDR1 is LNHNV and CDR2 is YYDKDF (reference sequence).

This chain connects TRBV7-2 to TRBJ2-1; a possible D gene is TRBD1 (5 bases). The CDR3 runs 13 residues. The V end lost 0 bases, the J end lost 10 bases, and 10 bases lay between the germline ends. Germline V CDR1 and CDR2: SGHTA, FQGNSA. Written as DNA, the CDR3 is TGTGCCAGCAGCTTAGCGTGGCAGGGAGAGCAGTTCTTC. It yields the protein CASSLAWQGEQFF.

Judged by abundance, this clone is medium-sized (0.01 to 0.1%). This rearrangement joins TRBV4-2 to TRBJ2-3, with TRBD2 matching 8 bases. In germline, CDR1 is LGHNA, CDR2 YNFKEQ. After removal of 0 bases from V and 3 bases from J, the junction contained 8 bases not matched to a gene. This CDR3 spans 17 amino acids. In DNA form, the CDR3 reads TGTGCCAGCAGCCAAGAGATAACGGGGGGGAGGACAGATACGCAGTATTTT. Its translation: CASSQEITGGRTDTQYF.

The chain joins TRBV6-1 to TRBJ1-1; TRBD1 agrees at 8 bases. The J segment lost 5 bases and the V segment lost 4 bases, leaving 6 bases of the junction unmatched. The CDR3 sequence is 14 residues long. Germline V gene sequence: CDR1 MNHNS, CDR2 SASEGT. The CDR3 DNA reads TGTGCCAGCAGTGCCACAGGGGGAGGAACTGAAGCTTTCTTT. Translation: CASSATGGGTEAFF.

The V and J genes are TRBV5-1 and TRBJ1-5; D possibly corresponds to TRBD1 (6 bases). Trimming stripped 0 bases from V and 6 bases from J, with 10 bases between. The CDR3 length is 14 residues. Germline V gives CDR1 SGHRS, CDR2 YFSETQ. For the CDR3, the DNA is TGCGCCAGCAGCTTGGGGACAGAAGGTCAGCCCCAGCATTTT. The encoded protein is CASSLGTEGQPQHF.

This chain connects TRBV5-4 to TRBJ2-2; 10 nucleotides match TRBD1. This CDR3 is built from 15 residues. Germline V gives CDR1 SGHNT, CDR2 YYREEE (reference sequence). Unmatched junction bases numbered 3, after V lost 1 base and J lost 6 bases. The DNA of the CDR3 is TGTGCCAGCAGCTTGAGACAGGGGGCCCCCGGGGAGCTGTTTTTT. Translating it yields CASSLRQGAPGELFF.

This rearrangement joins TRBV27 to TRBJ2-1, with D tentatively TRBD2 (7 bases). This CDR3 comprises 19 residues. The V gene lost 5 bases and the J gene lost 6 bases, with 29 bases spanning the gap. CDR1 and CDR2 (germline): MNHEY, SMNVEV (reference sequence). CDR3 loop: CASSPPPPSLGGRANEQFF. In DNA form, the CDR3 reads TGTGCCAGCAGTCCCCCCCCGCCGTCTCTCGGGGGGCGGGCCAATGAGCAGTTCTTC.

This chain uses TRBV9 with TRBJ2-7; maybe TRBD2 (5 bases). CDR1 and CDR2 (germline): SGDLS, YYNGEE. The V and J ends lost 2 bases and 1 base respectively, with 7 bases between them. The CDR3 sequence is 13 residues long. The CDR3 sequence is CASSVSGSYEQYF. DNA of the CDR3: TGTGCCAGCAGCGTGAGCGGTTCCTACGAGCAGTACTTC.

This clone occurred a few times. The gene calls are TRBV3-1 (or the pseudogene TRBV3-2) and TRBJ1-1, with a weak D call TRBD1 (6 bases). The V gene lost 0 bases and the J gene lost 9 bases, with 17 bases spanning the gap. This CDR3 contains 15 residues. From germline, CDR1 is LGHDT and CDR2 YNNKEL (reference sequence). CDR3 DNA: TGTGCCAGCAGCCAAGAACGTCCAGGGGATCCTAAAGCTTTCTTT. Translated: CASSQERPGDPKAFF.

The V call is TRBV9, the J call TRBJ1-2, with TRBD1 matching 8 bases. Trimming removed 0 bases from V and 0 bases from J; junction bases left unmatched: 19. CDR1 and CDR2 from the germline V gene are SGDLS and YYNGEE. CDR3 length: 21 amino acids. The CDR3 nucleotides are TGTGCCAGCAGCGTAGACCCCCTCACCAGGGGGCCCAAAACTACTAACTATGGCTACACCTTC. Encoded protein: CASSVDPLTRGPKTTNYGYTF.

The genes are TRBV5-4 and TRBJ2-5, with 12 bases lining up with TRBD2. Germline values: CDR1 SGHNT, CDR2 YYREEE (reference sequence). The CDR3 is made up of 18 amino acids. V lost 0 bases and J lost 1; bases outside the gene matches: 7. The CDR3: CASSLGTSGAYLQETQYF. The CDR3 DNA follows: TGTGCCAGCAGCTTGGGGACTAGCGGGGCCTATCTCCAAGAGACCCAGTACTTC.